What follows are 26 T cell receptor beta chains derived from one specimen sequenced in a study of T-cell reconstitution after alpha-beta-depleted transplantation in children. The library targeted TCRbeta and was prepared with unique molecular identifiers. MiXCR was run by TCRdb on the PCR reads, yielding one entry per CDR3 protein. This table has 200,000 to 250,000 distinct CDR3 sequences, about 7% appearing once. The sample was PBMCs, taken before TCRalphabeta/CD19-depleted stem cell transplant. The receptors derive from a boy under 10 years old with acute lymphoblastic leukemia, due to receive a stem cell transplant.

The sample holds one count of this clonotype. This sequence joins TRBV27 and TRBJ2-2, with D uncertain. Trimming removed 4 bases from V and 5 bases from J, with 11 bases in between. Germline V gene sequence: CDR1 MNHEY, CDR2 SMNVEV (reference sequence). The CDR3 loop spans 14 amino acids. The chain's CDR3 is CASSSPTRTGELFF. The CDR3 coding sequence is TGTGCCAGCAGTTCGCCCACTCGTACCGGGGAGCTGTTTTTT.

The chain is built from TRBV27 and TRBJ2-3; no firm D call. The V gene lost 2 bases and the J gene lost 2 bases, with 8 bases spanning the gap. The CDR3 runs 14 residues. Germline V CDR1 and CDR2: MNHEY, SMNVEV (reference sequence). The CDR3 sequence: CASSLDGLTDTQYF. In nucleotides, the CDR3 is TGTGCCAGCAGTTTAGACGGTCTCACAGATACGCAGTATTTT.

This clonotype showed up many times. The chain is built from TRBV6-5 and TRBJ1-1, with D tentatively TRBD1 (5 bases). The CDR3 loop spans 13 amino acids. The V and J ends lost 4 bases and 5 bases respectively, with 11 bases between them. CDR1 and CDR2 (germline): MNHEY, SVGAGI. In DNA form, the CDR3 reads TGTGCCAGCAGTTGGGGGGTGGGAACTGAAGCTTTCTTT. Amino acid sequence: CASSWGVGTEAFF.

This clonotype was seen ten or more times. V is TRBV6-2 or TRBV6-3 and J is TRBJ2-7; no definite D call. Germline V gene sequence: CDR1 MNHEY, CDR2 SVGEGT. The CDR3 length is 15 residues. Between the trimmed V and J ends, which lost 6 bases and 2 bases, there was a span of 17 bases. For the CDR3, the DNA is TGTGCCAGCAGCCCTACCGACTCCGAACCCTACGAGCAGTACTTC. It yields the protein CASSPTDSEPYEQYF.

The chain joins TRBV7-9 to TRBJ1-1; D may be TRBD1 (5 bases). The CDR3 length is 12 residues. Germline loops: CDR1 SEHNR, CDR2 FQNEAQ (reference sequence). V was pared by 6 bases and J by 8 bases, with 13 bases between. The CDR3 sequence: CASSRGTVEAFF. The CDR3 DNA is TGTGCCAGCAGTCGAGGGACGGTAGAAGCTTTCTTT.

A few counts support this clonotype. The rearrangement joins TRBV2 to TRBJ2-6; D gene ambiguous. V was clipped by 7 bases and J by 0 bases, with 19 bases between them. The V gene's germline CDR1 is SNHLY and CDR2 FYNNEI. The CDR3 covers 18 residues. The CDR3: CASNGLKADSSGANVLTF. For the CDR3, the DNA is TGTGCCAGCAACGGATTGAAGGCCGATTCCTCTGGGGCCAACGTCCTGACTTTC.

The sample holds a few counts of this clonotype. The chain recombines TRBV7-3 with TRBJ1-1, with D uncertain. Germline assignment: CDR1 SGHTA and CDR2 FQGTGA. The CDR3 totals 13 residues. Trimming stripped 5 bases from V and 2 bases from J, with 9 bases between. CDR3 region: CASSRTHNTEAFF. CDR3 bases: TGTGCCAGCAGCAGGACTCACAACACTGAAGCTTTCTTT.

This clonotype was recorded at least ten times. CDR3 in amino acids: CASSYSIGFTTNEKLFF. CDR3 nucleotide sequence: TGTGCCAGCAGTTACTCGATCGGTTTCACAACTAATGAAAAACTGTTTTTT. This chain connects TRBV6-5 to TRBJ1-4; no clear D gene. The germline V gene has CDR1 MNHEY and CDR2 SVGAGI. Trimming cost V 0 bases and J 0 bases, with 11 bases left between them. The CDR3 is 17 amino acids.

This clonotype was detected ten times or more. The chain has TRBV6-1 and TRBJ2-1, with a tentative D call TRBD1 (5 bases). With 8 bases removed from V and 8 bases from J, the gap between germline ends came to 10 bases. The CDR3 length is 11 residues. Germline V gene data show CDR1 as MNHNS and CDR2 as SASEGT. The CDR3 sequence is CASGRGDEQFF. The CDR3 bases are TGTGCCAGCGGAAGGGGCGATGAGCAGTTCTTC.

This clonotype was seen repeatedly, ten times or more. V is TRBV12-3 or TRBV12-4 and J is TRBJ1-1, with D unresolved. The CDR3 is 13 amino acids. V gave up 1 base and J gave up 4 bases, with 7 bases separating them. The CDR3 nucleotides read TGTGCCAGCAGTTTAGGTCGGGCCACTGAAGCTTTCTTT. This codes for CASSLGRATEAFF.

This chain uses TRBV7-9 with TRBJ1-5; no definite D call. CDR3 length equals 17 residues. CDR1 is SEHNR, CDR2 FQNEAQ, per germline (reference sequence). Trimming took 0 bases from V and 1 from J, leaving 13 bases between them. This CDR3 is CASSLAPVGGSNQPQHF. The CDR3 nucleotides are TGTGCCAGCAGCTTAGCGCCCGTGGGCGGGAGCAATCAGCCCCAGCATTTT.

This clonotype has at least ten counts. V is TRBV7-2 and J is TRBJ2-7; 11 bases fit TRBD1. The CDR3 is 17 residues long. The ends lost 3 bases at V and 1 base at J; junction bases unmatched: 8. Per germline, CDR1 SGHTA and CDR2 FQGNSA. The CDR3: CASSLSGTGGPSYEQYF. The CDR3 nucleotides are TGTGCCAGCAGCTTGAGCGGGACAGGGGGTCCGTCCTACGAGCAGTACTTC.

Only a few counts were recorded for this clonotype. V is TRBV27 and J is TRBJ1-2; D possibly corresponds to TRBD1 (5 bases). CDR3 length: 15 residues. Germline lookup yields CDR1 MNHEY and CDR2 SMNVEV (reference sequence). V lost 5 bases to trimming and J lost 8 bases, with 21 bases between them. CDR3 DNA: TGTGCCAGCAGTAGGGACGTTTCTGTATCGGGGGGCTACACCTTC. Its translation: CASSRDVSVSGGYTF.

The V and J genes are TRBV5-1 and TRBJ2-3; TRBD2 matches at 11 bases. The germline V gene encodes CDR1 SGHRS and CDR2 YFSETQ. The CDR3 is made up of 15 amino acids. The junction had 8 bases not matched to a gene; V was cut back by 7 bases and J by 4 bases. The CDR3 reads CASGTSGGLADTQYF. CDR3 DNA: TGCGCCAGCGGAACTAGCGGGGGCCTGGCAGATACGCAGTATTTT.

This clonotype was seen ten or more times. J is TRBJ1-5 and V is TRBV21-1; the table calls TRBD1, which could not be checked here. TRBV21-1 is marked as a pseudogene. There are 16 residues in the CDR3. The CDR3 DNA follows: TGTGCCAGCAGCAAAGGTGGCGAGGGGGCTAATCAGCCCCAGCATTTT. This encodes CASSKGGEGANQPQHF.

There are a few counts of this clonotype. The V and J genes are TRBV12-3 or TRBV12-4 and TRBJ1-2; D is possibly TRBD1 (5 bases). Trimming cost V 2 bases and J 10 bases, with 17 bases left between them. The CDR3 is made up of 14 amino acids. The CDR3 DNA reads as TGTGCCAGCAGTTTAACCGGACATGGGTTAGTCTACACCTTC. Protein: CASSLTGHGLVYTF.

A few counts support this clonotype. The chain couples TRBV7-2 to TRBJ1-5, with D possibly matching TRBD1 (6 bases). There are 14 residues in the CDR3. The germline V gene encodes CDR1 SGHTA and CDR2 FQGNSA. With 6 bases removed from V and 2 bases from J, the gap between germline ends came to 11 bases. CDR3 nucleotides: TGTGCCAGCAGTGTTAGGGGGGGCAATCAGCCCCAGCATTTT. Protein product: CASSVRGGNQPQHF.

This clonotype was detected many times. The genes are TRBV4-3 and TRBJ2-3; tentative D call: TRBD1 (6 bases). V shed 1 base and J shed 1 base, with 9 bases lying between them. Germline V lookup: CDR1 LGHNA, CDR2 YSLEER. This CDR3 has 15 residues. The CDR3 DNA is TGCGCCAGCAGCCAAGTTAACAGGGGCACAGATACGCAGTATTTT. Protein: CASSQVNRGTDTQYF.

This clonotype was counted at least ten times. The chain recombines TRBV10-2 with TRBJ2-3, with 11 nucleotides matching TRBD2. V gave up 2 bases and J gave up 6 bases; unmatched junction bases: 7. The CDR3 sequence is 16 residues long. The germline CDR1 and CDR2 sequences are WSHSY and SAAADI. CDR3 sequence reads: CASSEPGLAASDTQYF. For the CDR3, the DNA is TGCGCCAGCAGTGAGCCGGGACTAGCGGCGTCGGATACGCAGTATTTT.

The V and J genes are TRBV15 and TRBJ2-1, with TRBD2 as a possible D gene (7 bases). The V end was cut by 0 bases, the J end by 5 bases, with 17 bases between. CDR3 size: 17 residues. In germline, CDR1 is LNHNV, CDR2 YYDKDF (reference sequence). Written as DNA, the CDR3 is TGTGCCACCAGCAGAGATGTGGGGGGGACAACCGACAATGAGCAGTTCTTC. Protein sequence: CATSRDVGGTTDNEQFF. The whole variable domain, remainder taken from reference TRBV15 and TRBJ2-1, is DAMVIQNPRYQVTQFGKPVTLSCSQTLNHNVMYWYQQKSSQAPKLLFHYYDKDFNNEADTPDNFQSRRPNTSFCFLDIRSPGLGDTAMYLCATSRDVGGTTDNEQFFGPGTRLTVL.

The sample holds many counts of this clonotype. V and J are TRBV12-3 or TRBV12-4 and TRBJ2-7, with no clear D. CDR3 length: 10 amino acids. The V end was cut by 10 bases, the J end by 5 bases, with 9 bases between. The CDR3 here is CATSQNEQYF. In nucleotides, the CDR3 is TGTGCCACCTCCCAAAACGAGCAGTACTTC.

This clonotype was picked up many times. This chain's CDR3 is CSGGDLDEQYF. The CDR3 nucleotides are TGCAGTGGGGGGGATTTGGACGAGCAGTACTTC. The rearrangement links TRBV20-1 to TRBJ2-7; tentative D call: TRBD2 (6 bases). Deletions cut 7 bases from V and 5 bases from J, with 12 bases between. The germline CDR1 and CDR2 sequences are DFQATT and SNEGSKA (reference sequence). CDR3 size: 11 residues.

In its sample, this clonotype was seen many times. This chain uses TRBV7-2 with TRBJ2-2; 9 bases are a match to TRBD2. Germline values: CDR1 SGHTA, CDR2 FQGNSA. The CDR3 totals 15 residues. V lost 2 bases and J lost 5; bases outside the gene matches: 3. The CDR3: CASSLSTSGTGELFF. The CDR3 DNA reads as TGTGCCAGCAGCTTAAGCACTAGCGGGACCGGGGAGCTGTTTTTT.

This clonotype was detected ten times or more. DNA for the CDR3: TGCAGTGCTAGGGGGACAGACGGGATCGGGGAGCTGTTTTTT. Translated: CSARGTDGIGELFF. The chain employs TRBV20-1 and TRBJ2-2; 7 nucleotides match TRBD1. The germline V gene encodes CDR1 DFQATT and CDR2 SNEGSKA (reference sequence). CDR3 length: 14 amino acids. With 3 bases clipped from V and 7 bases from J, the junction kept 8 bases outside the gene matches.

The table lists this clonotype with many counts. DNA for the CDR3: TGTGCCAGCAGTTTAGGGCTAGCGGGGCCCCAAGAGACCCAGTACTTC. As protein: CASSLGLAGPQETQYF. The rearrangement links TRBV28 to TRBJ2-5; 9 bases line up with TRBD2. V was pared by 2 bases and J by 1 base, with 5 bases of the junction left unmatched. This CDR3 spans 16 amino acids. CDR1 is MDHEN and CDR2 is SYDVKM in the germline V gene.

The chain recombines TRBV20-1 with TRBJ2-2; D gene unclear. V was clipped by 5 bases and J by 1 base, with 11 bases between them. From germline, CDR1 is DFQATT and CDR2 SNEGSKA (reference sequence). This CDR3 contains 14 residues. CDR3 residues: CSALNTMNTGELFF. Here the CDR3 DNA reads TGCAGTGCTCTAAACACGATGAACACCGGGGAGCTGTTTTTT.